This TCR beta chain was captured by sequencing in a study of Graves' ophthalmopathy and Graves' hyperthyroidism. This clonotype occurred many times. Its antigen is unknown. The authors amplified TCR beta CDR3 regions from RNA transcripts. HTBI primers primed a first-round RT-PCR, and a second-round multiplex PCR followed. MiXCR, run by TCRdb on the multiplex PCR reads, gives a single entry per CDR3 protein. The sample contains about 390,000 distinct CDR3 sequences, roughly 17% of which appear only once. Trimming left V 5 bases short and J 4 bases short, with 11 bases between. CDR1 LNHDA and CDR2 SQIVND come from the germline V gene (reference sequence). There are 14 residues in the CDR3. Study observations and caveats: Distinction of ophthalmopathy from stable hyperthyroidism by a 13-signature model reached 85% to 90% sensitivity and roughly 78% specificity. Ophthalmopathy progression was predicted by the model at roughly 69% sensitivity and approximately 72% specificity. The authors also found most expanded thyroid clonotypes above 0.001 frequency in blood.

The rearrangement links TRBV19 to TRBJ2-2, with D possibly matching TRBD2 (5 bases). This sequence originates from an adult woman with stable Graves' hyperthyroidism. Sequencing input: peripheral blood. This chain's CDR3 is CASSLDSPTGELFF. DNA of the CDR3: TGTGCCAGTAGTTTGGACTCTCCCACCGGGGAGCTGTTTTTT.